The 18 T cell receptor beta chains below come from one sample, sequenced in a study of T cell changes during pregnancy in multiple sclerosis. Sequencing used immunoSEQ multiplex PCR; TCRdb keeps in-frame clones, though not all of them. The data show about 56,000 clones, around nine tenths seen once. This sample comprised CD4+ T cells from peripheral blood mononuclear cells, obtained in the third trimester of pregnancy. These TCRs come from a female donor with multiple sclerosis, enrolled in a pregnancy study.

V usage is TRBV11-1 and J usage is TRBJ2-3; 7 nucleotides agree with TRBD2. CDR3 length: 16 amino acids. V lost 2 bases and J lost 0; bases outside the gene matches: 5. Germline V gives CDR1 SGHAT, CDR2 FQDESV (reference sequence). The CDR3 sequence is CASSLKRDASTDTQYF. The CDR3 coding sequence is TGTGCCAGCAGCTTAAAGCGGGACGCTAGCACAGATACGCAGTATTTT.

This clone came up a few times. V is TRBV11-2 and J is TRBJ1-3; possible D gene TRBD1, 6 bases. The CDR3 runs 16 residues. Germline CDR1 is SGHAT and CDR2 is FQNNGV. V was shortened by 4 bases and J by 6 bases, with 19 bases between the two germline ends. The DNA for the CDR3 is TGTGCCAGCAGCTCCCCGAGTGGTGGGGGCGTAAACACCATATATTTT. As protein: CASSSPSGGGVNTIYF.

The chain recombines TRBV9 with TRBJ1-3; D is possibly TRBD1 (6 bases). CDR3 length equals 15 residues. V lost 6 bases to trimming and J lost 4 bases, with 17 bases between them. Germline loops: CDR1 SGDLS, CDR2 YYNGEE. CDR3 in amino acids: CASTRGGTLGNTIYF. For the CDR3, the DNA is TGTGCCAGCACCCGGGGGGGGACACTCGGAAACACCATATATTTT.

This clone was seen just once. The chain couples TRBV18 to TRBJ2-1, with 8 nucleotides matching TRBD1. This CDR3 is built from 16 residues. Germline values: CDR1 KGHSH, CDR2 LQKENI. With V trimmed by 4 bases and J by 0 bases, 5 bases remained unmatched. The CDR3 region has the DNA TGTGCCAGCTCACGGGGGCAGGGGGCCTCCTACAATGAGCAGTTCTTC. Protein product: CASSRGQGASYNEQFF.

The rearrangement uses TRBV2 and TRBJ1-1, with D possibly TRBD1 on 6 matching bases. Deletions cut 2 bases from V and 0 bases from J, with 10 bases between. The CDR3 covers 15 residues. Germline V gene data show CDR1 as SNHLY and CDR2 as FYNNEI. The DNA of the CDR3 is TGTGCCAGCAGTGAACAAGGACAGATGAACACTGAAGCTTTCTTT. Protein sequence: CASSEQGQMNTEAFF.

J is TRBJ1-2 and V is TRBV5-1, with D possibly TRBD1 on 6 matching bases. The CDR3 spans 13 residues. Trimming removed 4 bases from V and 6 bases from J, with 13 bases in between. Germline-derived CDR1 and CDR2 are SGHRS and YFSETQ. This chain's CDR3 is CASSPEGGDGYTF. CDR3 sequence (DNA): TGCGCCAGCAGCCCGGAGGGGGGGGATGGCTACACCTTC. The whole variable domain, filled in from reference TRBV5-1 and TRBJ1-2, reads KAGVTQTPRYLIKTRGQQVTLSCSPISGHRSVSWYQQTPGQGLQFLFEYFSETQRNKGNFPGRFSGRQFSNSRSEMNVSTLELGDSALYLCASSPEGGDGYTFGSGTRLTVV.

The CDR3 nucleotides read TGTGCCAGCTCACGACGGGGGGAAGGTGAGCAGTTCTTC. As protein: CASSRRGEGEQFF. The V and J genes are TRBV18 and TRBJ2-1; 7 bases align to TRBD2. The V gene's germline CDR1 is KGHSH and CDR2 LQKENI. The length of the CDR3 is 13 residues. Trimming took 4 bases from V and 9 from J; bases not matched to a gene: 6.

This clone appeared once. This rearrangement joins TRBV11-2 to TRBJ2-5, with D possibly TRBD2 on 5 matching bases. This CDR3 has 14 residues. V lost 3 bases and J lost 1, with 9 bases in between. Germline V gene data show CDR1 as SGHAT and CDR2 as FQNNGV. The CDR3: CASSFQDSQETQYF. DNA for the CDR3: TGTGCCAGCAGCTTTCAGGACTCCCAAGAGACCCAGTACTTC.

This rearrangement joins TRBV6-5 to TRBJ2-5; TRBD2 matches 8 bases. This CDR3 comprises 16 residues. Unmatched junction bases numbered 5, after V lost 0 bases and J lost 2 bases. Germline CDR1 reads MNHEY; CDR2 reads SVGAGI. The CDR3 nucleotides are TGTGCCAGCAGTTACTCCTTCACGGGGGGGCAAGAGACCCAGTACTTC. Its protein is CASSYSFTGGQETQYF.

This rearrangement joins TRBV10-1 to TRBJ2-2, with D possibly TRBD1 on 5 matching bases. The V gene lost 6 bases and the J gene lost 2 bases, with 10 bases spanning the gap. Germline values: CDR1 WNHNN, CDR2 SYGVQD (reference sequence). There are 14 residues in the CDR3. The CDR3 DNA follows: TGCGCCAGCAGCAGACAGTCTAACACCGGGGAGCTGTTTTTT. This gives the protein CASSRQSNTGELFF.

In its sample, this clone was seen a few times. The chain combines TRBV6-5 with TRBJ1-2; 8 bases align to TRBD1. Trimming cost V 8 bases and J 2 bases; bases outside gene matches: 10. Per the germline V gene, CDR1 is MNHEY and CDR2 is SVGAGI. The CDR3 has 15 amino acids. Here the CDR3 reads CASRFGQGGNYGYTF. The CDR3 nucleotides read TGTGCCAGCCGATTCGGACAGGGTGGCAACTATGGCTACACCTTC.

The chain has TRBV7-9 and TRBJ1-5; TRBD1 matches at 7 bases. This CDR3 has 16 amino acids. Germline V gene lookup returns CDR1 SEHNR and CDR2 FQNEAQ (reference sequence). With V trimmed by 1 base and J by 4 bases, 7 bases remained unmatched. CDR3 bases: TGTGCCAGCAGCTTAGAGGCAGGGGGGATTAATCAGCCCCAGCATTTT. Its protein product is CASSLEAGGINQPQHF. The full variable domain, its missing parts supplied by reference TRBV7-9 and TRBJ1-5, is DTGVSQNPRHKITKRGQNVTFRCDPISEHNRLYWYRQTLGQGPEFLTYFQNEAQLEKSRLLSDRFSAERPKGSFSTLEIQRTEQGDSAMYLCASSLEAGGINQPQHFGDGTRLSIL.

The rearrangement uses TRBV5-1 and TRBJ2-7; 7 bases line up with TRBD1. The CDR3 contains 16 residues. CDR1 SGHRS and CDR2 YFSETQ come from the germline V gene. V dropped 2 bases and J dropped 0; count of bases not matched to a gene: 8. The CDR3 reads CASSFLTGDSSYEQYF. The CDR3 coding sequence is TGCGCCAGCAGCTTTCTAACAGGGGACAGCTCCTACGAGCAGTACTTC.

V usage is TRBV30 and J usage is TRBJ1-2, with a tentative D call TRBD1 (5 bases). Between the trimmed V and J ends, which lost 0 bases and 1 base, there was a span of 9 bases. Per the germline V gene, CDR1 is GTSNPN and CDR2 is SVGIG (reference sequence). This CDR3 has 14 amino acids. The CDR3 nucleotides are TGTGCCTGGAGTGTGGGGGGGAGTAACTATGGCTACACCTTC. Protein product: CAWSVGGSNYGYTF.

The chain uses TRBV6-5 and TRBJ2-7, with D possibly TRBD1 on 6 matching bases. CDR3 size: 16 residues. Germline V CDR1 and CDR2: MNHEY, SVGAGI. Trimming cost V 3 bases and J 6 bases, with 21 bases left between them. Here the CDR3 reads CASSYSRTAVYSEQYF. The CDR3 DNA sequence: TGTGCCAGCAGTTATTCCCGGACAGCGGTGTATTCCGAGCAGTACTTC.

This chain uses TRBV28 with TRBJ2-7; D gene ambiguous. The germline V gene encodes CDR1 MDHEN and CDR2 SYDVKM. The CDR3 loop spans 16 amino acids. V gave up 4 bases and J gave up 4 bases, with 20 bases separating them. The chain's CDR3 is CASSSPEDTLKYEQYF. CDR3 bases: TGTGCCAGCAGTTCCCCAGAAGACACCTTGAAGTACGAGCAGTACTTC.

The CDR3 region is CAIRSGESHEQYF. The CDR3 DNA reads as TGTGCCATCAGGTCGGGGGAGTCCCACGAGCAGTACTTC. The genes are TRBV10-3 and TRBJ2-7; D is possibly TRBD2 (6 bases). With 6 bases removed from V and 5 bases from J, the gap between germline ends came to 14 bases. Germline lookup yields CDR1 ENHRY and CDR2 SYGVKD. The CDR3 is 13 amino acids.

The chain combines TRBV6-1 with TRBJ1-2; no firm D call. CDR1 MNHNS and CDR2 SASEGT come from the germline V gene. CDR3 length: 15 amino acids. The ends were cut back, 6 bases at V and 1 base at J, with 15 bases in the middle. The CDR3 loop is CASSANGVGNYGYTF. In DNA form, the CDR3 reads TGTGCCAGCAGCGCGAACGGGGTGGGTAACTATGGCTACACCTTC.